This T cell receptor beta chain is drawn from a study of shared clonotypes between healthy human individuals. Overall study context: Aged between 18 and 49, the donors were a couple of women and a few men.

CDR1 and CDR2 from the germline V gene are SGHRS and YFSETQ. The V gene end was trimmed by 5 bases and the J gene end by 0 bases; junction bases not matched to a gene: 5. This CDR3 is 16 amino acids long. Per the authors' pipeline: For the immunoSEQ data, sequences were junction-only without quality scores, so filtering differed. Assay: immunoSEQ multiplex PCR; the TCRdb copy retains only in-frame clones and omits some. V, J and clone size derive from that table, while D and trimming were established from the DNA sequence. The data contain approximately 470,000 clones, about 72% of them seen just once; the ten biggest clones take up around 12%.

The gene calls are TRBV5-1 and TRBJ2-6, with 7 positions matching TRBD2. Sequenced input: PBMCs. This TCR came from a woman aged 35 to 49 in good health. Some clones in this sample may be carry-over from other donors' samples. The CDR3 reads CASSAGDFSGANVLTF. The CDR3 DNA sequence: TGCGCCAGCAGTGCGGGGGACTTCTCTGGGGCCAACGTCCTGACTTTC.